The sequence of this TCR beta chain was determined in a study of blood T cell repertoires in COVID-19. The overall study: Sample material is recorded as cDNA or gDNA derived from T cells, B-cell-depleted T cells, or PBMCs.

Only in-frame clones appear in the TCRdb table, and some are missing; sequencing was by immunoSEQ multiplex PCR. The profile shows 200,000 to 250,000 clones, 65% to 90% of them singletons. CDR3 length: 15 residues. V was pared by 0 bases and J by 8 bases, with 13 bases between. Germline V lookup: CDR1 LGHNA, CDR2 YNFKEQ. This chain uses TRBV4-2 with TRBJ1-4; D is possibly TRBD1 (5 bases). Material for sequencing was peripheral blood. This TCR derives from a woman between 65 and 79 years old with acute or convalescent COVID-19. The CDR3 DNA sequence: TGTGCCAGCAGCCAAGATCGCAGGGTAGAGGAAAAACTGTTTTTT. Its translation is CASSQDRRVEEKLFF.